The TCR beta chain under discussion was sequenced for a study of identical twins. Via MiXCR, TCRdb re-called the 5' RACE reads, giving one row per CDR3 protein. The table shows about 690,000 distinct CDR3 sequences, with 21% occurring only once. The CDR3 is 14 amino acids. The V gene lost 3 bases and the J gene lost 5 bases, with 11 bases spanning the gap. Germline CDR1 reads SGHTA; CDR2 reads FQGNSA. These sequences were also reported in another study, on T cells expressing NK-cell markers.

This TCR was recovered from a young woman in good health. The J gene is TRBJ1-5, the V gene TRBV7-2; D may be TRBD1 (6 bases). Sequenced sample: PBMCs. The CDR3 here is CASSFRAGDQPQHF. The CDR3, as DNA: TGTGCCAGCAGCTTTAGGGCAGGGGATCAGCCCCAGCATTTT.